A single TCR beta chain is shown here with its context. It has no known antigen specificity. No much larger clone exists at a distance of one base, and base qualities are not known. This record comes from a study of siplizumab effects on memory and regulatory T cells (dated by TCRdb to between 2018 and 2021). As for the study more broadly: The study looked at the effect of siplizumab, an anti-CD2 antibody, on alloreactive T-cell subsets in allogeneic mixed lymphocyte reactions made from human PBMCs.

Library prep was done by the immunoSEQ multiplex PCR assay. Approximately 100,000 TCR templates per sample were assayed on the deep sequencing platform. Genomic DNA extracted from sorted T cells was used for TCRbeta CDR3 sequencing. The original pipeline was this. Clonal analysis of TCRbeta CDR3 data was done in the R programming language. Comparing unstimulated samples against CFSE-low samples taken after the reaction was how alloreactive CD4+ and CD8+ clones were defined. Alloreactive CD4+ clones were assigned to regulatory or non-regulatory origin by matching sequences to sorted unstimulated Treg and non-Treg repertoires. TCRdb limited this immuneACCESS table to in-frame rearrangements with V and J called. A share of clones is missing; checked studies link under half to unresolved V genes, and the rest is unexplained. The V and J calls and clone size were taken over from that table, and D and trimming were inferred from the DNA. For this sample the table gives some 70,000 clones, of which 80% to 90% were detected only once. Of the sample, 1.5% to 2% is held by the ten largest clones.

Study-wide conclusions, independent of this receptor: No functional confirmation was obtained for the suppressive function of proliferating Tregs from siplizumab cultures. Because sequences below about 10^-5 frequency were poorly captured, only a minor fraction of alloreactive clones could be mapped to unstimulated subsets. Siplizumab significantly reduced the cumulative frequency of alloreactive sequences traceable to unstimulated CD4+ memory T cells. A naive or memory phenotype could not be assigned to roughly 80-97% of proliferating CD4+ or CD8+ clones. Unstimulated naive T cells appeared more diverse than memory T cells, and naive cells seemed to contribute substantially to the alloresponse. In reactions with siplizumab, an average of about 75% of mappable alloreactive CD4+ clones were Treg-derived, compared with around 28% in control reactions.

Sorted unstimulated T cells, along with proliferating T cells recovered from mixed lymphocyte reactions, underwent TCRbeta CDR3 sequencing. Fresh whole blood from more than 9 HLA-typed healthy donors served as the source for isolating PBMCs. To map where alloreactive clones came from, unstimulated CD4+ regulatory T cells were FACS-sorted. This receptor was identified in a human donor in good health. Material: Tregs sorted from blood.

The CDR3 protein is CASSTPGGGYTF. The DNA sequence is TGTGCCAGCAGTACTCCAGGGGGTGGCTACACCTTC. The rearrangement joined TRBV6-1 to TRBJ1-2; 7 bases in the junction line up with TRBD1. Ends trimmed: V by 5 bases, J by 7 bases; bases unmatched to a gene: 4. The CDR3 starts with the cysteine, ends with the phenylalanine, and has 12 residues. Solely the CDR3 DNA is kept, with 36 bases framed from the first base. The germline V gene yields MNHNS for CDR1 and SASEGT for CDR2.